This TCR beta chain emerged from a study of shared clonotypes between healthy human individuals. Study details: Donors, aged 18 to 49, were a couple of women and three men.

The repertoire was sequenced with immunoSEQ multiplex PCR; TCRdb's copy has only in-frame clones and lacks some. The sample has about 1.5 million clones, about 96% seen once. Points from the study as a whole: Only blood underwent sampling, and tissue repertoires likely differ. Across subsets, estimated richness was generally greater for naive than for memory populations.

Between the trimmed V and J ends, which lost 2 bases and 9 bases, there was a span of 8 bases. Germline V gene sequence: CDR1 MDHEN, CDR2 SYDVKM. This CDR3 has 12 residues. In the case of this clone: Its antigen is not known.

This chain links TRBV28 with TRBJ2-1; a weak D match, TRBD1 (5 bases). The source is a young man in good health. Sequencing used naive CD4+ T cells sorted from blood. The subset is: CD45RA+ positively selected. The CDR3 is CASSLQGGEQFF. DNA for the CDR3: TGTGCCAGCAGTTTACAGGGTGGTGAGCAGTTCTTC.